These T cell receptor beta chains were read from a single sample in a study of blood T cell repertoires in COVID-19. Produced via immunoSEQ multiplex PCR; TCRdb's table is partial and in-frame only. Among some 220,000 clones listed, 84% were seen once. Sequencing input: peripheral blood. These receptors were collected from a woman aged 60 to 75 with acute or convalescent COVID-19. Both conserved end residues are part of each CDR3. The D gene is left open where the match is weak. Size is stated for part of the rows, as once, few or many counts, or as a class when the clone is expanded.

clone_size: -; j_call: TRBJ1-2; v_call: TRBV7-2; d_call: -; cdr3_nt: TGTGCCAGCAGCGAAGACGTCGGAGGTCGGGGCTACACCTTC; cdr3_aa: CASSEDVGGRGYTF
clone_size: -; j_call: TRBJ1-5; v_call: TRBV30; d_call: -; cdr3_nt: TGTGCCTGGAGCACCACGACAGTAAATCAGCCCCAGCATTTT; cdr3_aa: CAWSTTTVNQPQHF
clone_size: -; j_call: TRBJ2-7; v_call: TRBV18; d_call: TRBD2; cdr3_nt: TGTGCCAGCTCACCCGGGACTAGTCGTTACGAGCAGTACTTC; cdr3_aa: CASSPGTSRYEQYF
clone_size: -; j_call: TRBJ2-7; v_call: TRBV9; d_call: -; cdr3_nt: TGTGCCAGCAGCAAAGGAGGAGGGTTCGCCTACGAGCAGTACTTC; cdr3_aa: CASSKGGGFAYEQYF
clone_size: -; j_call: TRBJ1-2; v_call: TRBV28; d_call: TRBD1; cdr3_nt: TGTGCCAGCAGTCCCGCCGGGACAGGGGGCTATGGCTACACCTTC; cdr3_aa: CASSPAGTGGYGYTF
clone_size: -; j_call: TRBJ1-5; v_call: TRBV19; d_call: -; cdr3_nt: TGTGCCAGTAGTGCGGAAGGGGCCGATTTCCAGCCCCAGCATTTT; cdr3_aa: CASSAEGADFQPQHF
clone_size: -; j_call: TRBJ1-1; v_call: TRBV11-2; d_call: -; cdr3_nt: TGTGCCAGCAGCCTATCGGTGGGCCCGAACACTGAAGCTTTCTTT; cdr3_aa: CASSLSVGPNTEAFF
clone_size: -; j_call: TRBJ1-6; v_call: TRBV2; d_call: -; cdr3_nt: TGTGCCAGCAGTGAAGGAGGGAATTCACCCCTCCACTTT; cdr3_aa: CASSEGGNSPLHF
clone_size: -; j_call: TRBJ1-6; v_call: TRBV6-6; d_call: TRBD1; cdr3_nt: TGTGCCAGCAGTTCGGCAGACAGGGGTAATTCACCCCTCCACTTT; cdr3_aa: CASSSADRGNSPLHF
clone_size: -; j_call: TRBJ2-1; v_call: TRBV6-5; d_call: -; cdr3_nt: TGTGCCAGCACCTACGGGGGACCATCCTACAATGAGCAGTTCTTC; cdr3_aa: CASTYGGPSYNEQFF
clone_size: -; j_call: TRBJ1-6; v_call: TRBV28; d_call: TRBD1; cdr3_nt: TGTGCCAGCAGCTCCGGACAGGGGAGTTCACCCCTCCACTTT; cdr3_aa: CASSSGQGSSPLHF
clone_size: once; j_call: TRBJ2-7; v_call: TRBV6-2/TRBV6-3; d_call: -; cdr3_nt: TGTGCCAGCAGTGACGGGACTTATGCTTACGAGCAGTACTTC; cdr3_aa: CASSDGTYAYEQYF
clone_size: few; j_call: TRBJ2-7; v_call: TRBV28; d_call: TRBD1; cdr3_nt: TGTGCCAGCAGTTCCGCCGGGACAGGCTCCGGGGAGCAGTACTTC; cdr3_aa: CASSSAGTGSGEQYF
clone_size: -; j_call: TRBJ1-2; v_call: TRBV6-1; d_call: -; cdr3_nt: TGTGCCAGCAGTGACGCGGGCACCAGTTTCTATGGCTACACCTTC; cdr3_aa: CASSDAGTSFYGYTF
clone_size: -; j_call: TRBJ2-1; v_call: TRBV18; d_call: TRBD1; cdr3_nt: TGTGCCAGCTCACCGGAGGGACAGGTCAAGGGTGAGCAGTTCTTC; cdr3_aa: CASSPEGQVKGEQFF
clone_size: -; j_call: TRBJ2-5; v_call: TRBV7-9; d_call: TRBD2; cdr3_nt: TGTGCCAGCAGCCTACTAGCGGGGGCGCAAGAGACCCAGTACTTC; cdr3_aa: CASSLLAGAQETQYF
clone_size: -; j_call: TRBJ2-5; v_call: TRBV4-1; d_call: TRBD2; cdr3_nt: TGCGCCAGCAGCCAAGCCAGCGGGGACCGGGAGACCCAGTACTTC; cdr3_aa: CASSQASGDRETQYF
clone_size: -; j_call: TRBJ1-5; v_call: TRBV4-1; d_call: -; cdr3_nt: TGCGCCAGCAGCCAAGAACCAGAGGGCAATCAGCCCCAGCATTTT; cdr3_aa: CASSQEPEGNQPQHF
clone_size: once; j_call: TRBJ2-7; v_call: TRBV3-1/TRBV3-2; d_call: -; cdr3_nt: TGTGCCAGCAGCCAGAGGGTAGGGCCCTACGAGCAGTACTTC; cdr3_aa: CASSQRVGPYEQYF
clone_size: -; j_call: TRBJ1-1; v_call: TRBV5-1; d_call: TRBD1; cdr3_nt: TGCGCCAGCAGCTTGGCGTTGACAGGGCACACTGAAGCTTTCTTT; cdr3_aa: CASSLALTGHTEAFF
clone_size: few; j_call: TRBJ1-5; v_call: TRBV20-1; d_call: -; cdr3_nt: TGCAGTGCTAGTTCGGAGTTTAATCAGCCCCAGCATTTT; cdr3_aa: CSASSEFNQPQHF
clone_size: -; j_call: TRBJ2-1; v_call: TRBV5-1; d_call: TRBD1; cdr3_nt: TGCGCCAGCAGCTTGGAGGGACAGGGTGTTAATGAGCAGTTCTTC; cdr3_aa: CASSLEGQGVNEQFF
clone_size: -; j_call: TRBJ2-5; v_call: TRBV7-2; d_call: -; cdr3_nt: TGTGCCAGCAGCTTAGGAATAGCTGGGACCCAGTACTTC; cdr3_aa: CASSLGIAGTQYF
clone_size: -; j_call: TRBJ1-2; v_call: TRBV5-4; d_call: -; cdr3_nt: TGTGCCAGCAGGCTTATGGGGGCTCACTATGGCTACACCTTC; cdr3_aa: CASRLMGAHYGYTF
clone_size: -; j_call: TRBJ2-5; v_call: TRBV7-9; d_call: TRBD1; cdr3_nt: TGTGCCAGCAGCGCCGGGACAGGGGTACAAGAGACCCAGTACTTC; cdr3_aa: CASSAGTGVQETQYF
clone_size: -; j_call: TRBJ2-7; v_call: TRBV7-2; d_call: -; cdr3_nt: TGTGCCAGCAGCTTTGACACTGCCTACGAGCAGTACTTC; cdr3_aa: CASSFDTAYEQYF
clone_size: -; j_call: TRBJ2-1; v_call: TRBV7-2; d_call: -; cdr3_nt: TGTGCCAGCAGCGACGGGAGCCCTCCCTACAATGAGCAGTTCTTC; cdr3_aa: CASSDGSPPYNEQFF
clone_size: -; j_call: TRBJ2-1; v_call: TRBV5-4; d_call: TRBD2; cdr3_nt: TGTGCCAGCAGCTCGGGAATACTAGCGGGGGGGCATAACAATGAGCAGTTCTTC; cdr3_aa: CASSSGILAGGHNNEQFF
clone_size: -; j_call: TRBJ1-2; v_call: TRBV30; d_call: -; cdr3_nt: TGTGCCTGGAACAGGGAAAGCTATGGCTACACCTTC; cdr3_aa: CAWNRESYGYTF
clone_size: -; j_call: TRBJ2-7; v_call: TRBV29-1; d_call: TRBD1; cdr3_nt: TGCAGCGTTGTGGGACAGGGGATTTACGAGCAGTACTTC; cdr3_aa: CSVVGQGIYEQYF
clone_size: -; j_call: TRBJ1-1; v_call: TRBV5-1; d_call: -; cdr3_nt: TGCGCCAGCAGCTTGGAGGGCAGGGGCAACACTGAAGCTTTCTTT; cdr3_aa: CASSLEGRGNTEAFF
clone_size: -; j_call: TRBJ2-5; v_call: TRBV5-4; d_call: TRBD2; cdr3_nt: TGTGCCAGCAGCCCTGGATTAGCGGGGGGCCAAGAGACCCAGTACTTC; cdr3_aa: CASSPGLAGGQETQYF
clone_size: -; j_call: TRBJ1-1; v_call: TRBV27; d_call: -; cdr3_nt: TGTGCCAGCAGTAGGAGGCTGATGAACACTGAAGCTTTCTTT; cdr3_aa: CASSRRLMNTEAFF
clone_size: few; j_call: TRBJ2-7; v_call: TRBV7-9; d_call: -; cdr3_nt: TGTGCCAGCAGCTCCCGGGACTCTTCCTACGAGCAGTACTTC; cdr3_aa: CASSSRDSSYEQYF
clone_size: -; j_call: TRBJ1-6; v_call: TRBV5-1; d_call: -; cdr3_nt: TGCGCCAGCAGCTTGAGAGTGAGTTCACCCCTCCACTTT; cdr3_aa: CASSLRVSSPLHF
clone_size: -; j_call: TRBJ1-2; v_call: TRBV5-1; d_call: TRBD1; cdr3_nt: TGCGCCAGCATTGGGGACAGGGCCTATGGCTACACCTTC; cdr3_aa: CASIGDRAYGYTF
clone_size: -; j_call: TRBJ2-5; v_call: TRBV7-8; d_call: -; cdr3_nt: TGTGCCAGCAGCTTACCCCTAACGAGGGACAAGCAAGAGACCCAGTACTTC; cdr3_aa: CASSLPLTRDKQETQYF
clone_size: -; j_call: TRBJ2-1; v_call: TRBV7-9; d_call: TRBD1; cdr3_nt: TGTGCCAGCAGTCCCCCGGGACAGGCGTACAATGAGCAGTTCTTC; cdr3_aa: CASSPPGQAYNEQFF
clone_size: -; j_call: TRBJ2-5; v_call: TRBV9; d_call: -; cdr3_nt: TGTGCCAGTAGCGCGTTCCAAGAGACCCAGTACTTC; cdr3_aa: CASSAFQETQYF
clone_size: -; j_call: TRBJ2-5; v_call: TRBV10-3; d_call: -; cdr3_nt: TGTGCCATCAGAGTGAACGATCCATTGGGCGGGGAGACCCAGTACTTC; cdr3_aa: CAIRVNDPLGGETQYF
clone_size: -; j_call: TRBJ1-2; v_call: TRBV27; d_call: TRBD1; cdr3_nt: TGTGCCAGCAGTTTATCGTTCCACCAGGGGGGAGGCTACACCTTC; cdr3_aa: CASSLSFHQGGGYTF
clone_size: -; j_call: TRBJ1-1; v_call: TRBV9; d_call: -; cdr3_nt: TGTGCCAGCAGCGCCTCCGGGACAACTATGGCAGCTTTCTTT; cdr3_aa: CASSASGTTMAAFF
clone_size: few; j_call: TRBJ1-1; v_call: TRBV3-1/TRBV3-2; d_call: -; cdr3_nt: TGTGCCAGCAGCCCGGGGGTCGACTCAGCTGAAGCTTTCTTT; cdr3_aa: CASSPGVDSAEAFF
clone_size: -; j_call: TRBJ1-2; v_call: TRBV7-9; d_call: -; cdr3_nt: TGTGCCAGCAGCCCCCTCAGGGGACGAGCTAACTATGGCTACACCTTC; cdr3_aa: CASSPLRGRANYGYTF
clone_size: -; j_call: TRBJ1-2; v_call: TRBV7-3; d_call: TRBD1; cdr3_nt: TGTGCCAGCAGCCTAGACAGGGGCTATGGCTACACCTTC; cdr3_aa: CASSLDRGYGYTF
clone_size: -; j_call: TRBJ1-4; v_call: TRBV30; d_call: TRBD1; cdr3_nt: TGTGCCTGGAATATCTTACAGGGGGAAAAACTGTTTTTT; cdr3_aa: CAWNILQGEKLFF
clone_size: -; j_call: TRBJ1-4; v_call: TRBV6-4; d_call: -; cdr3_nt: TGTGCCAGCAGCGCCAGACGGAGGGAAGTTGCAACTAATGAAAAACTGTTTTTT; cdr3_aa: CASSARRREVATNEKLFF
clone_size: few; j_call: TRBJ1-2; v_call: TRBV7-3; d_call: TRBD1; cdr3_nt: TGTGCCAGCAGCTTGACAGGGCCTGGCGATGGCTACACCTTC; cdr3_aa: CASSLTGPGDGYTF
clone_size: -; j_call: TRBJ2-7; v_call: TRBV6-5; d_call: TRBD1; cdr3_nt: TGTGCCAGCAGTTCACCGGGACAGAAATACGAGCAGTACTTC; cdr3_aa: CASSSPGQKYEQYF
clone_size: -; j_call: TRBJ2-2; v_call: TRBV28; d_call: -; cdr3_nt: TGTGCCAGCAGTTTAGCGGGTAACACCGGGGAGCTGTTTTTT; cdr3_aa: CASSLAGNTGELFF
clone_size: -; j_call: TRBJ1-4; v_call: TRBV3-1/TRBV3-2; d_call: TRBD1; cdr3_nt: TGTGCCAGCAGCCAGAGTTTAGGGGGCGAGGAAAAACTGTTTTTT; cdr3_aa: CASSQSLGGEEKLFF
clone_size: -; j_call: TRBJ2-7; v_call: TRBV9; d_call: -; cdr3_nt: TGTGCCAGCAGCCCCACACCCTCTTACGAGCAGTACTTC; cdr3_aa: CASSPTPSYEQYF
clone_size: few; j_call: TRBJ1-2; v_call: TRBV9; d_call: TRBD1; cdr3_nt: TGTGCCAGCAGTAATGGACAGGGGGCTTACTATGGCTACACCTTC; cdr3_aa: CASSNGQGAYYGYTF
clone_size: -; j_call: TRBJ2-2; v_call: TRBV7-9; d_call: -; cdr3_nt: TGTGCCAGCAGCTCCGGACTCAACACCGGGGAGCTGTTTTTT; cdr3_aa: CASSSGLNTGELFF